This T cell receptor beta chain is from a study of T cell repertoires in ileal Crohn's disease. Study-level results: Clonal expansions were more frequent in active smokers than non-smokers at surgery.

Approximately 500 nanograms of biopsy DNA per sample underwent TCRB immunosequencing. Generated by immunoSEQ multiplex PCR, the TCRdb table keeps only in-frame clones and is missing some. The repertoire holds roughly 15,000 clones, with approximately 87% as singletons. In its sample, this clone was seen once. Its antigen is as yet unknown. Relative to the germline gene, one junction end is altered; a read error may explain this. Other DNA sequences in the sample encode the same CDR3. In germline, CDR1 is LNHDA, CDR2 SQIVND (reference sequence). The CDR3 is 14 residues long. The source is an adult with Crohn's disease. The chain couples TRBV19 to TRBJ1-6, with D perhaps matching TRBD1 (5 bases). Sequenced input: ileal tissue. The CDR3 nucleotides are TGTGCCAGTAGCATAACAGGTGGTAATTCCCCCCTCCACTTT. Translated: CASSITGGNSPLHF. The full variable domain, with the rest looked up from reference TRBV19 and TRBJ1-6, is DGGITQSPKYLFRKEGQNVTLSCEQNLNHDAMYWYRQDPGQGLRLIYYSQIVNDFQKGDIAEGYSVSREKKESFPLTVTSAQKNPTAFYLCASSITGGNSPLHFGNGTRLTVT.